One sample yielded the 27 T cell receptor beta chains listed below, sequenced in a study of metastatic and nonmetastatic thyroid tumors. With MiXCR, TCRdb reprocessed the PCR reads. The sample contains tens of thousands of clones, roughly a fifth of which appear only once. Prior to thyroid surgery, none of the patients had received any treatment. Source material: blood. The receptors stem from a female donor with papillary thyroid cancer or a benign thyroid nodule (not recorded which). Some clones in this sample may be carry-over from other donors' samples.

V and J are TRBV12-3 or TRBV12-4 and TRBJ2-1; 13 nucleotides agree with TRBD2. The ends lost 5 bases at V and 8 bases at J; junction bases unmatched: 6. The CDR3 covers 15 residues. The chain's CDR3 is CASSPGLAGTHEQFF. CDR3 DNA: TGTGCCAGCAGTCCGGGACTAGCGGGAACCCATGAGCAGTTCTTC.

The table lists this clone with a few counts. CDR3 in DNA: TGTGCCAGCTCGTCAGGGGGCAATGAGCAGTTCTTC. Protein: CASSSGGNEQFF. The chain couples TRBV18 to TRBJ2-1; TRBD1 agrees at 7 bases. V dropped 6 bases and J dropped 6; count of bases not matched to a gene: 2. The CDR3 sequence is 12 residues long. Germline V gives CDR1 KGHSH, CDR2 LQKENI. Using reference TRBV18 and TRBJ2-1 for the parts outside the CDR3, the full variable domain is NAGVMQNPRHLVRRRGQEARLRCSPMKGHSHVYWYRQLPEEGLKFMVYLQKENIIDESGMPKERFSAEFPKEGPSILRIQQVVRGDSAAYFCASSSGGNEQFFGPGTRLTVL.

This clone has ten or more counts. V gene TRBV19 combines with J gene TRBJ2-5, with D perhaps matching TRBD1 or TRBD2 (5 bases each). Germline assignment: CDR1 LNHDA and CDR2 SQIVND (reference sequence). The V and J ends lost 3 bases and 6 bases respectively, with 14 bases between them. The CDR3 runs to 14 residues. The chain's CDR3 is CASSMRDDAQTQYF. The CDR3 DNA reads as TGTGCCAGTAGTATGAGGGACGACGCACAGACCCAGTACTTC.

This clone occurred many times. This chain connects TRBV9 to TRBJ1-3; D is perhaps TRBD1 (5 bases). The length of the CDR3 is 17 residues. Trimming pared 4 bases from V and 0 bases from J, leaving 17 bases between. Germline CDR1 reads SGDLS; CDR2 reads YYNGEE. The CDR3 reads CASSPRGGGTSGNTIYF. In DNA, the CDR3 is TGTGCCAGCAGCCCTCGGGGCGGGGGTACCTCTGGAAACACCATATATTTT.

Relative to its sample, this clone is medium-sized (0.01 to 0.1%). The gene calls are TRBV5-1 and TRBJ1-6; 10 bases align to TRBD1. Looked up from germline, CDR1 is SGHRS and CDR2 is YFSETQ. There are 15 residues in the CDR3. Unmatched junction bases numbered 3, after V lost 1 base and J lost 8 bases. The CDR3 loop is CASSLLGTGDSPLHF. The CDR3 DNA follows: TGCGCCAGCAGCTTGTTGGGGACAGGGGATTCACCCCTCCACTTT.

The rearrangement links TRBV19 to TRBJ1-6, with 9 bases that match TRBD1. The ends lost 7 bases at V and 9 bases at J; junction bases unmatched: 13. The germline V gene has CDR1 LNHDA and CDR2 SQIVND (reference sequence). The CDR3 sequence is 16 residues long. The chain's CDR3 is CASTPTGQGRRSPLHF. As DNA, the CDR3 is TGTGCCAGTACCCCGACCGGACAGGGGCGCCGTTCACCCCTCCACTTT.

The CDR3 DNA sequence: TGTGCCAGCAGTGTCACATCCGTTCATGCCTACACCTTC. Its protein product is CASSVTSVHAYTF. V usage is TRBV28 and J usage is TRBJ1-2; D not resolved. The CDR3 has 13 residues. V was trimmed by 5 bases and J by 10 bases, leaving 17 bases between them. CDR1 MDHEN and CDR2 SYDVKM come from the germline V gene.

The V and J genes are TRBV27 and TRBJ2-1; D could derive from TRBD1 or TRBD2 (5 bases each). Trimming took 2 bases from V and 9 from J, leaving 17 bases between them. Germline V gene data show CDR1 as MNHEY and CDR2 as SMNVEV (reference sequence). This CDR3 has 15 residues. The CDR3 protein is CASSLTPSGGSEQFF. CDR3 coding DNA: TGTGCCAGCAGTTTAACACCCTCTGGGGGAAGTGAGCAGTTCTTC.

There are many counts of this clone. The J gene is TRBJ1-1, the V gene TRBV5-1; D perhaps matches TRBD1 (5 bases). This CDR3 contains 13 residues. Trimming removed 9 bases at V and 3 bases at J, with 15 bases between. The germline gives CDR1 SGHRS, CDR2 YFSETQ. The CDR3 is CATGWGLDTEAFF. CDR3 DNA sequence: TGCGCCACCGGGTGGGGGTTGGACACTGAAGCTTTCTTT. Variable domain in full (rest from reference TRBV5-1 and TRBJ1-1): KAGVTQTPRYLIKTRGQQVTLSCSPISGHRSVSWYQQTPGQGLQFLFEYFSETQRNKGNFPGRFSGRQFSNSRSEMNVSTLELGDSALYLCATGWGLDTEAFFGQGTRLTVV.

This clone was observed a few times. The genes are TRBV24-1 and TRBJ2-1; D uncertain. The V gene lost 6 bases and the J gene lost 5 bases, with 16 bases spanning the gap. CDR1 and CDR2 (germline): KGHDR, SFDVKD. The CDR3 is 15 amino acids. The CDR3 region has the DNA TGTGCCACCAGTATCATTATTGACTCTAACAATGAGCAGTTCTTC. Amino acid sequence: CATSIIIDSNNEQFF.

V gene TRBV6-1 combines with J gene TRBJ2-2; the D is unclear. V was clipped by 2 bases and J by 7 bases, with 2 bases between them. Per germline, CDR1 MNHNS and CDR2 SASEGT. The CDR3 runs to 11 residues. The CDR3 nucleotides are TGTGCCAGCAGTGAAAACGGGGAGCTGTTTTTT. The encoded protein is CASSENGELFF.

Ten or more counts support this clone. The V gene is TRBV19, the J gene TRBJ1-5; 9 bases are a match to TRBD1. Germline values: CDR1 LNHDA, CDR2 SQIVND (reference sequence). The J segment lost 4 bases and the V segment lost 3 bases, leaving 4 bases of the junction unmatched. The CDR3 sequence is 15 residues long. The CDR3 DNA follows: TGTGCCAGTAGTATTGAGGACAGGGGAAATCAGCCCCAGCATTTT. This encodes CASSIEDRGNQPQHF.

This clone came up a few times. The CDR3 nucleotides read TGTGCCAGCAGTATACTGGAGGCTTCGGGCTCCTACGAGCAGTACTTC. Translation: CASSILEASGSYEQYF. The genes are TRBV28 and TRBJ2-7; weak D call: TRBD2 (5 bases). CDR1 and CDR2 from the germline V gene are MDHEN and SYDVKM. The germline V and J ends were trimmed by 5 bases and 0 bases, with 17 bases remaining between them. The CDR3 covers 16 residues.

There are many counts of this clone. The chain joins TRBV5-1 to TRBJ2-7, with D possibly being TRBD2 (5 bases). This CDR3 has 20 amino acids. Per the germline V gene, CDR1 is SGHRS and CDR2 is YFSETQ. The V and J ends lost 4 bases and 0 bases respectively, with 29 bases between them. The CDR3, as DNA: TGCGCCAGCAGCCCCTCCACAATACTTACAAGGTTGGGGAGCTCCTACGAGCAGTACTTC. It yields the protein CASSPSTILTRLGSSYEQYF. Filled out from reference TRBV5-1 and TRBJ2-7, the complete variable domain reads KAGVTQTPRYLIKTRGQQVTLSCSPISGHRSVSWYQQTPGQGLQFLFEYFSETQRNKGNFPGRFSGRQFSNSRSEMNVSTLELGDSALYLCASSPSTILTRLGSSYEQYFGPGTRLTVT.

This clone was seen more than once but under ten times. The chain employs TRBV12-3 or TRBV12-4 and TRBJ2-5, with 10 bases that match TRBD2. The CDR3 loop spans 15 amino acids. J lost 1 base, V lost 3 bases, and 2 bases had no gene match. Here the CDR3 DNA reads TGTGCCAGCAGTTTCAAGCGGGGGGGCCAAGAGACCCAGTACTTC. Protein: CASSFKRGGQETQYF.

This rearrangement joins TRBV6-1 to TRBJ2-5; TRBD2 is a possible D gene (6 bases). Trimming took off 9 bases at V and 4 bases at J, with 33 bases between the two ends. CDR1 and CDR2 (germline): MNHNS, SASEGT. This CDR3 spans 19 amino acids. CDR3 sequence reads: CARRGSTEGPTHLLETQYF. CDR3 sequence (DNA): TGTGCCAGACGGGGGAGTACGGAAGGACCTACTCATTTATTAGAGACCCAGTACTTC.

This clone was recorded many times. CDR3 residues: CASSDDSADTQYF. The CDR3 coding sequence is TGTGCCAGCAGCGATGATAGCGCAGATACGCAGTATTTT. V gene TRBV5-4 combines with J gene TRBJ2-3, with TRBD2 as a possible D gene (5 bases). Trimming took off 4 bases at V and 4 bases at J, with 10 bases between the two ends. The length of the CDR3 is 13 residues. CDR1 SGHNT and CDR2 YYREEE come from the germline V gene (reference sequence).

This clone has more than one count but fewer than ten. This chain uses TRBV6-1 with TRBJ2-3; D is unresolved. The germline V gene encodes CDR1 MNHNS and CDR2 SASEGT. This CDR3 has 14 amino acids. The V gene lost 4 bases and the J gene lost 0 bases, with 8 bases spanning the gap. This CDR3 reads CASSVDTSTDTQYF. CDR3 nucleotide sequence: TGTGCCAGCAGTGTAGATACTAGCACAGATACGCAGTATTTT.

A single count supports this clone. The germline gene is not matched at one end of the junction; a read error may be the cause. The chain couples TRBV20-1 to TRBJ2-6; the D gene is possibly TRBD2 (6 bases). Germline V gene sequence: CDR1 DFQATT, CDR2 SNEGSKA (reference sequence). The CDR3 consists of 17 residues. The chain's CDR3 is CSARRDGGLSEANVLTF. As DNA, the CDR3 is TGCAGTGCGCGACGCGACGGAGGGCTTTCTGAGGCCAACGTCCTGACTTTC.

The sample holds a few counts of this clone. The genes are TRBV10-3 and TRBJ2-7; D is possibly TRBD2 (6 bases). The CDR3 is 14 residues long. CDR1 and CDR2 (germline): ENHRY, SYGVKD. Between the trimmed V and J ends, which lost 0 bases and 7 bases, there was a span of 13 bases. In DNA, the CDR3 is TGTGCCATCAGTGAGTCGACGGTGGCGGGAGAGCAGTACTTC. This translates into CAISESTVAGEQYF.

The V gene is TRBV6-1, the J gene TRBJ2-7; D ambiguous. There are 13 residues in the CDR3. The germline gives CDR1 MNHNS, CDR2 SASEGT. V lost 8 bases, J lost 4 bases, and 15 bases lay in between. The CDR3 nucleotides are TGTGCCAGCGTCTCCCCCCCCGCGTACGAGCAGTACTTC. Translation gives CASVSPPAYEQYF.

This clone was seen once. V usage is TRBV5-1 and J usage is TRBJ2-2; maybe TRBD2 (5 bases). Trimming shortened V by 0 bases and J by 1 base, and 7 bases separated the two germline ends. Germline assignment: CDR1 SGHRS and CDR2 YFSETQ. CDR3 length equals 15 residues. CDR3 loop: CASSLEGVNTGELFF. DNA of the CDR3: TGCGCCAGCAGCTTGGAGGGAGTGAACACCGGGGAGCTGTTTTTT.

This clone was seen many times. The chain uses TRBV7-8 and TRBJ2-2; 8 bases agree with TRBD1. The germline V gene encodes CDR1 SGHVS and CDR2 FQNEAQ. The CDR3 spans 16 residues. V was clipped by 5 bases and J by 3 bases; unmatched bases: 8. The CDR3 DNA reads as TGTGCCAGCAGCCCGAGGGACAGGTTGGACACCGGGGAGCTGTTTTTT. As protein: CASSPRDRLDTGELFF.

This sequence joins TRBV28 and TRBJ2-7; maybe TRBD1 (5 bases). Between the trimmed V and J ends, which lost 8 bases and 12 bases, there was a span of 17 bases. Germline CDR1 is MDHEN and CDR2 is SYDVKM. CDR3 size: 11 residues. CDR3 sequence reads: CASQAPGLWYF. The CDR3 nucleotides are TGTGCCAGCCAGGCCCCAGGGCTGTGGTACTTC.

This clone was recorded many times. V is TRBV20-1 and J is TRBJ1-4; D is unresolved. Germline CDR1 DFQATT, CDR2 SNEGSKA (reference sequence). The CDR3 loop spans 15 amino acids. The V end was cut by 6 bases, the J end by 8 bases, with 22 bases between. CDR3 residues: CSARNYRAEGEKLFF. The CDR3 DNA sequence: TGCAGTGCCAGAAACTACCGGGCTGAAGGAGAAAAACTGTTTTTT.

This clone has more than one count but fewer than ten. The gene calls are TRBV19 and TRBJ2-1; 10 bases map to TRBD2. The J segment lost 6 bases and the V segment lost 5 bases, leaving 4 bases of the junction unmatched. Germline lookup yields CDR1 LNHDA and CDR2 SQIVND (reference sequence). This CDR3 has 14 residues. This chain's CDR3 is CASSPRTSGNEQFF. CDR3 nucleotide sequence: TGTGCCAGTAGTCCGCGGACTAGCGGCAATGAGCAGTTCTTC.

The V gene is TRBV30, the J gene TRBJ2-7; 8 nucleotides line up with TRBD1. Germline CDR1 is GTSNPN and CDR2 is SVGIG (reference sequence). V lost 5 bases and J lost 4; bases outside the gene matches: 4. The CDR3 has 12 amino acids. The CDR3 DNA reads TGTGCCTGGGGCAGGGGGCCATACGAGCAGTACTTC. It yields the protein CAWGRGPYEQYF.